This T cell receptor (beta chain) was identified in a study of identical twins (dated by TCRdb to 2015 to 2016). At the level of the whole study: TCR alpha and beta repertoires from monozygotic twins, unrelated adults of various ages and cord blood were deep-sequenced to test whether fetal clonotypes persist. To rule out contamination, the twin experiments were replicated at different times with different library preparation protocols.

Overall study outcomes, separate from this receptor: In monozygotic twins, out-of-frame TCR alpha sharing was systematically underestimated by recombination models, although the models agreed with sharing between unrelated individuals. Compared with coincidental sharing between unrelated individuals, out-of-frame TCR alpha sequences shared between twins had an excess of sequences with low generation probability. Invariant T cells such as MAIT and iNKT could partly confound zero-insertion analyses, although diverse VJ usage argued against such confounding for most clonotypes. In beta out-of-frame sequences, excess twin sharing was weaker, because having fewer shared sequences lowered the signal-to-noise ratio. Abundant cord blood beta clonotypes carried fewer insertions; young adult naive repertoires showed a weaker similar trend, while memory repertoires showed none. Because the same donors could not be followed over many years, conclusions were based on cross-sectional statistical analysis.

V gives up 6 bases and J gives up 6 bases, and the segment between their germline ends measures 31 bases. As encoded in the germline V gene, CDR1 is MNHNS while CDR2 is SASEGT. The CDR3 measures 19 amino acids from cysteine to phenylalanine. Solely the CDR3 DNA is kept, with 57 bases framed from the first base. This clonotype has just a few counts. Its binding antigen is unknown. No base quality values were provided; no much bigger clone lies one nucleotide off. The library was produced with 5' RACE. The sequencing machine was an Illumina HiSeq 2000. A universal primer binding site was added through template switching, and the final cDNA carried a unique molecular identifier so that TCR cDNA molecules could be counted accurately. Specific primers in the conserved constant-segment region were used to synthesize first-strand cDNA for TCR alpha and beta chains. To control for contamination, each cDNA library was double barcoded with a SMART-Mk sample barcode plus Illumina barcodes. Two successive PCR steps introduced TruSeq adapter sequences along with Illumina sample barcodes. The TCR alpha and beta cDNA libraries were sequenced on the Illumina HiSeq platform using custom primers. As for the original processing: Unique molecular identifiers were extracted from raw reads with MiGEC, and CDR3 positions were determined with MiXCR. For each individual, recombination models were inferred using an EM algorithm with the repgenHMM and IGoR tools. Shared clonotypes were analyzed with the tcR package in R, and sharing was normalized by the product of cloneset sizes. To study raw recombination free of thymic and clonal selection effects, out-of-frame nonproductive sequences were analyzed. TCRdb passed the public sequencing reads through fastp at Q25 and MiXCR, retaining productive beta sequences. Rows merge per CDR3 protein into single entries with the most common DNA and genes. The V and J calls follow TCRdb's processing rather than the paper's. For this sample there are 210,000 or so distinct CDR3 sequences; about 15% appear just once. Less than 45% of the sample belongs to the ten largest clones.

All donors were healthy Caucasians. Three pairs of female monozygotic twins, all aged roughly 18 to 29 years, were included in the twin cohort. Positive isolation kits from Invitrogen were used to isolate the CD4+ and CD8+ T cell populations. These same records also appear under a second study, on T cells expressing NK-cell markers. As that second paper reports: Three sorted T-cell subsets (CD3+CD56+NKG2C+, CD3+CD56+NKG2C- and CD3+CD56-NKG2C+) from several donors had their TCR beta-chain repertoires profiled. Among the eight sequenced donors, only one was HCMV-seronegative, while the other seven were HCMV-seropositive. To restrict sorting to alphabetaTCR-expressing T cells, an anti-gammadeltaTCR antibody was added in several experiments. For 6 or 7 donors, the dominant CD3+CD56+NKG2C+ clonotypes were among the top 10 CD8+ clonotypes and accounted for roughly 1.0-8% of CD8+ T cells. Those dominant clonotypes were again the most abundant among CD3+CD56-NKG2C+ cells in a handful of donors, at about 25-65%. Whether the expanded NKG2C-expressing T cell clones were specific for HCMV antigens remained unclear. Randomly selected healthy volunteers, three men and five women, were used as the eight sequenced donors. To determine HCMV serostatus, a commercial ELISA kit was used to detect HCMV-specific IgG in serum. MIGEC was used to demultiplex reads and group reads by UMI, and MiTCR was used to assemble and quantify clonotypes. To exclude erroneous sequences, any TCR cDNA sequence not supported by at least two reads was discarded. The tcR package was used for downstream repertoire analysis, and clonotypes were matched across fractions by CDR3 nucleotide sequence plus V segment. VDJmatch was used to annotate antigen specificity against VDJdb, with one amino acid substitution in CDR3 allowed.

The sequence is built from TRBV6-1 and TRBJ2-3; the D element might be TRBD1 or TRBD2, as each aligns at 9 bases. Sequencing was carried out using CD8+ T cells sorted from blood. The sequence came from a woman under 30 in good health. In nucleotides, the sequence is TGTGCCAGCAGATTTGGACAGGGGAGTTTGCGGGAGGGCCAGGATACGCAGTATTTT. This gives the protein CASRFGQGSLREGQDTQYF.